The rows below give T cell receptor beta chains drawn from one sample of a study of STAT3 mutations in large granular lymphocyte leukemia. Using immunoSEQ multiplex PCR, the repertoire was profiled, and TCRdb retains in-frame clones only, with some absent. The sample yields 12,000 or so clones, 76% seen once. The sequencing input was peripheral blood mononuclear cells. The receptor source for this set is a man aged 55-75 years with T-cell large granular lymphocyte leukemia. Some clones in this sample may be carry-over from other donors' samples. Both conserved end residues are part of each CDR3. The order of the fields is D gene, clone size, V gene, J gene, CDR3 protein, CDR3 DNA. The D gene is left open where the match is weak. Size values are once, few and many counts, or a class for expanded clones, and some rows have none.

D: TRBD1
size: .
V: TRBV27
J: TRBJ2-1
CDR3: CASISNSGTGFNEQFF
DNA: TGTGCCAGCATCTCAAACTCCGGGACAGGCTTCAATGAGCAGTTCTTC

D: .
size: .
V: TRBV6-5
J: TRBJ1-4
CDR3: CASSSGEIGQDEKLFF
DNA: TGTGCCAGCAGTTCTGGAGAAATCGGGCAAGATGAAAAACTGTTTTTT

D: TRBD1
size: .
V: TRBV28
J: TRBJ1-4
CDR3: CASSRDRGNEKLFF
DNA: TGTGCCAGCAGTCGGGACAGGGGGAATGAAAAACTGTTTTTT

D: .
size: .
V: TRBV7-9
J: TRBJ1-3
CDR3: CASSLIQGTGNTIYF
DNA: TGTGCCAGCAGCTTAATACAGGGTACTGGAAACACCATATATTTT

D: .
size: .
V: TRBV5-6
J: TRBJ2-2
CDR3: CASSFSDIPGELFF
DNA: TGTGCCAGCAGCTTCTCGGACATCCCCGGGGAGCTGTTTTTT

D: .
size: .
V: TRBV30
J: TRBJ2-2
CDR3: CARSGARDTGELFF
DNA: TGTGCCCGGTCCGGGGCCCGGGACACCGGGGAGCTGTTTTTT

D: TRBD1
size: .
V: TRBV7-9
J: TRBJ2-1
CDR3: CASSSGGYEQFF
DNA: TGTGCCAGCAGCTCAGGGGGATATGAGCAGTTCTTC

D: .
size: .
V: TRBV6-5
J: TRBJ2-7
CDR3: CASGGLGGFGEQYF
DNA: TGTGCCAGCGGGGGCCTCGGGGGGTTTGGGGAGCAGTACTTC

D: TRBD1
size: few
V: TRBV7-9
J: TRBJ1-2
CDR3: CASSLGGTGNGYTF
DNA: TGTGCCAGCAGCTTAGGGGGGACAGGGAATGGCTACACCTTC

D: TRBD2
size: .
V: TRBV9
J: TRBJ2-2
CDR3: CASSVRTSGTGELFF
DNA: TGTGCCAGCAGCGTAAGGACTAGCGGCACCGGGGAGCTGTTTTTT

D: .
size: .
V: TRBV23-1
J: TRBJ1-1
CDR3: CASSQSSPPTEAFF
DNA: TGCGCCAGCAGTCAATCCTCGCCCCCCACTGAAGCTTTCTTT

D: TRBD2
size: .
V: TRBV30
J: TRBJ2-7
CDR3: CAWTAGSYEQYF
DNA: TGTGCCTGGACAGCGGGATCCTACGAGCAGTACTTC

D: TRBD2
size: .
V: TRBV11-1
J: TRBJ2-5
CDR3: CASSFSGLAGETQYF
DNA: TGTGCCAGCAGCTTCTCGGGACTAGCGGGAGAGACCCAGTACTTC

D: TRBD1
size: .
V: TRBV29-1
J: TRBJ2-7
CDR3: CSVEVRGWREQYF
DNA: TGCAGCGTTGAGGTCAGGGGGTGGCGGGAGCAGTACTTC

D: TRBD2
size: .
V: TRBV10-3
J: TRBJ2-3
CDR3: CAISEPWTSGGTDTQYF
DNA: TGTGCCATCAGTGAGCCTTGGACTAGCGGGGGAACAGATACGCAGTATTTT

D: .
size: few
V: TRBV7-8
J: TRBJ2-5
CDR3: CASSPDPQYF
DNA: TGTGCCAGCAGCCCGGACCCCCAGTACTTC

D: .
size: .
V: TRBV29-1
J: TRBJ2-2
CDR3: CSGSASDVGELFF
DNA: TGCAGCGGCTCCGCTAGCGATGTCGGGGAGCTGTTTTTT

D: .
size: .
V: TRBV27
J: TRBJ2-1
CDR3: CASSQSVSSYNEQFF
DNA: TGTGCCAGCAGTCAAAGCGTAAGCTCCTACAATGAGCAGTTCTTC

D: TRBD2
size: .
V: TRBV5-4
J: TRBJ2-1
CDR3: CASSLVSGLAGANEQFF
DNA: TGTGCCAGCAGCTTGGTATCGGGTCTAGCGGGAGCTAATGAGCAGTTCTTC

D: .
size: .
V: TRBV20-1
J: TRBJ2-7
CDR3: CSASKGGEQYF
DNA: TGCAGTGCTAGTAAGGGTGGCGAGCAGTACTTC

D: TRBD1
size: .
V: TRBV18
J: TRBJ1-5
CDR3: CASSPDDRGGGQPQHF
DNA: TGTGCCAGCTCACCGGACGACAGGGGCGGTGGACAGCCCCAGCATTTT

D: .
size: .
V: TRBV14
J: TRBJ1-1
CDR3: CASSQTGQNTEAFF
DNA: TGTGCCAGCAGCCAAACGGGACAGAACACTGAAGCTTTCTTT

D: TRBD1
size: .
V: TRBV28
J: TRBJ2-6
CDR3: CASSRDSSGANVLTF
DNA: TGTGCCAGCAGCAGGGACAGCTCTGGGGCCAACGTCCTGACTTTC

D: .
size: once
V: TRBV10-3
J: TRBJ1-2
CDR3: CAISESPPNYGYTF
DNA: TGTGCCATCAGTGAGTCGCCACCGAACTATGGCTACACCTTC

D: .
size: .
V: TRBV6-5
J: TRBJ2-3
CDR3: CASRQTLSTDTQYF
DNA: TGTGCCAGCAGGCAGACCCTGAGCACAGATACGCAGTATTTT

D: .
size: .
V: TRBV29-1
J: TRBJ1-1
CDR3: CSVGYRNTEAFF
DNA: TGCAGCGTTGGTTACAGAAACACTGAAGCTTTCTTT